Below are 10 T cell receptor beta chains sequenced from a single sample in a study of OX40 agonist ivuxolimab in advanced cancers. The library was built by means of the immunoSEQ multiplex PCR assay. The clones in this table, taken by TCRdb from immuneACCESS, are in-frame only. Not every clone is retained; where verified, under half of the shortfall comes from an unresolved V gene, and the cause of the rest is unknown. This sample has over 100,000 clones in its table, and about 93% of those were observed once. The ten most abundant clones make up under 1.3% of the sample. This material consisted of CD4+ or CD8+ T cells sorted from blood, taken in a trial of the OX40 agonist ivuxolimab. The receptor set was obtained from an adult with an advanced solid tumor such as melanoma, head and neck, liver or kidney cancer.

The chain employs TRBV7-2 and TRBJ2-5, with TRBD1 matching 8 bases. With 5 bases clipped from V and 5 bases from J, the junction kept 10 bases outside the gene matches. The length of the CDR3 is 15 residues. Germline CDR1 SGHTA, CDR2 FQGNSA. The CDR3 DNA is TGTGCCAGCAGCCCCGGACAGGGCGGTCGGGAGACCCAGTACTTC. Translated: CASSPGQGGRETQYF. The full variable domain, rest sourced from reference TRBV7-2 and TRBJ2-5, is GAGVSQSPSNKVTEKGKDVELRCDPISGHTALYWYRQSLGQGLEFLIYFQGNSAPDKSGLPSDRFSAERTGGSVSTLTIQRTQQEDSAVYLCASSPGQGGRETQYFGPGTRLLVL.

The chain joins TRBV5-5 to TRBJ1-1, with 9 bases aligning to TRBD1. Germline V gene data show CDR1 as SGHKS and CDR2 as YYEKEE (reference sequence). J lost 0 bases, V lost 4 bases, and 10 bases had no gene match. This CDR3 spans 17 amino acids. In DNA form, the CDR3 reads TGTGCCAGCAGCCATTTCCCGGGACAGGGAATGAACACTGAAGCTTTCTTT. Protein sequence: CASSHFPGQGMNTEAFF.

The CDR3 DNA reads TGCGCCAGCAGCTTACCAAGACAGGATTCAAATGGCTACACCTTC. Encoded protein: CASSLPRQDSNGYTF. The chain combines TRBV5-1 with TRBJ1-2; D is perhaps TRBD1 (6 bases). The germline V gene encodes CDR1 SGHRS and CDR2 YFSETQ. The CDR3 spans 15 residues. V lost 2 bases and J lost 6, with 17 bases in between.

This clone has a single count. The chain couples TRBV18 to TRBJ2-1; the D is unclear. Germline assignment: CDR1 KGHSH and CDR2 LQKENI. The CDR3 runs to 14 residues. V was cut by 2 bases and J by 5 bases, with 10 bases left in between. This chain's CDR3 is CASSPSGLNNEQFF. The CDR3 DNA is TGTGCCAGCTCACCATCGGGCCTGAACAATGAGCAGTTCTTC.

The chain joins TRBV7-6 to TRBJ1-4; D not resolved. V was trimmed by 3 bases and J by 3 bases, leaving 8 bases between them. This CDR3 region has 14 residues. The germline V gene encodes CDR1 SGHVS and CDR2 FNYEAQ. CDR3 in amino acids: CASSFGVANEKLFF. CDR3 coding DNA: TGTGCCAGCAGCTTCGGTGTAGCTAATGAAAAACTGTTTTTT.

The CDR3 DNA reads as TGTGCCAGCAAAAACCGGATCGACACCGGGGAGCTGTTTTTT. Its protein is CASKNRIDTGELFF. The gene calls are TRBV6-5 and TRBJ2-2; no clear D. Trimming left V 7 bases short and J 3 bases short, with 12 bases between. CDR3 length equals 14 residues. CDR1 and CDR2 (germline): MNHEY, SVGAGI.

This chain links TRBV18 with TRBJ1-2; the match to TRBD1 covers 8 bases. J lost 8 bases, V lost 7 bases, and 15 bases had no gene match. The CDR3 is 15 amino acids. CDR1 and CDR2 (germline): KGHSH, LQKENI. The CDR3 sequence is CASLLDRERLGGYTF. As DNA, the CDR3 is TGTGCCAGCTTGCTGGACAGGGAAAGGCTCGGAGGCTACACCTTC.

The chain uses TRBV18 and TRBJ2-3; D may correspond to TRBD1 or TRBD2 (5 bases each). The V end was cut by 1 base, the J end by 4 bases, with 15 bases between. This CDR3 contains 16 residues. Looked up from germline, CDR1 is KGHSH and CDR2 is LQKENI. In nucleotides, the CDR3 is TGTGCCAGCTCACCACTTGGCATTGGGGGAGCAGATACGCAGTATTTT. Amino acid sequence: CASSPLGIGGADTQYF.

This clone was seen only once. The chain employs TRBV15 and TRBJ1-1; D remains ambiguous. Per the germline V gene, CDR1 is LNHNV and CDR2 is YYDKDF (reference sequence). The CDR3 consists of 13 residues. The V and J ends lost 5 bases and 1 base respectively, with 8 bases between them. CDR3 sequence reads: CATSLEGNTEAFF. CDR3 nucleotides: TGTGCCACCAGCCTCGAGGGGAACACTGAAGCTTTCTTT. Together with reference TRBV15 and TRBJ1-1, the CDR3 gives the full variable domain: DAMVIQNPRYQVTQFGKPVTLSCSQTLNHNVMYWYQQKSSQAPKLLFHYYDKDFNNEADTPDNFQSRRPNTSFCFLDIRSPGLGDTAMYLCATSLEGNTEAFFGQGTRLTVV.

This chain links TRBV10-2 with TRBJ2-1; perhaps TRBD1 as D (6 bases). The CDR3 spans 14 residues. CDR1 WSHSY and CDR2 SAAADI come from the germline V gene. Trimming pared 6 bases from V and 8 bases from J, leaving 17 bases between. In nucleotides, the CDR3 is TGCGCCAGCAGGGCGACAGGAGCTGGAGATGAGCAGTTCTTC. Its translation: CASRATGAGDEQFF.